This T cell receptor (beta chain) appears in the sequencing data of a study of T cell responses to AZD1222 COVID-19 vaccine. Study-level findings and limits: The study found Spike-specific TCR breadth and depth rose after two AZD1222 doses. White British ancestry dominated among donors, who included more females, and clonal diversity was possibly underestimated.

There are 13 residues in the CDR3. The germline V and J ends were trimmed by 6 bases and 5 bases, with 11 bases remaining between them. Germline lookup yields CDR1 SEHNR and CDR2 FQNEAQ (reference sequence). Only in-frame clones appear in the TCRdb table, and some are missing; sequencing was by immunoSEQ multiplex PCR. The sample contains 80,000 to 90,000 clones, less than 90% of which appear only once. With respect to this clone: What it binds is unknown.

The material was peripheral blood, obtained 28 days after the second AZD1222 dose. This receptor was taken from an adult who received the AZD1222 COVID-19 vaccine. This sequence joins TRBV7-9 and TRBJ2-1; maybe TRBD2 (6 bases). The CDR3 sequence is CASSPGTHNEQFF. The CDR3 coding sequence is TGTGCCAGCAGTCCCGGGACTCACAATGAGCAGTTCTTC.